A selection of T cell receptor beta chains follows, all from one sample in a study of blood T cell repertoires in COVID-19. TCRdb's copy holds only in-frame clones and misses some; the assay was immunoSEQ multiplex PCR. Here the sample spans 100,000 to 140,000 clones, about four fifths being singletons. Sequenced input: peripheral blood. Receptors were obtained from a man aged 65 to 79 with acute or convalescent COVID-19. Each CDR3 is given with its conserved first and last residue. D genes are given only for firm matches. Clone size is given for some rows only: seen once, a few or many times, or a class if the clone is expanded.

NA	NA	TRBV6-1	TRBJ1-1	TGTGCCAGCAGTGAAGCGCATTTCGGGATGGGGAACACTGAAGCTTTCTTT	CASSEAHFGMGNTEAFF
many	NA	TRBV27	TRBJ1-2	TGTGCCAGCAGTTTAGCGGGGCCGACGGGCTACACCTTC	CASSLAGPTGYTF
NA	TRBD1	TRBV7-2	TRBJ1-6	TGTGCCAGCAGCTTAGACAGGGGGGCAGGTCCCCTCCACTTT	CASSLDRGAGPLHF
NA	TRBD1	TRBV9	TRBJ2-6	TGTGCCAGCAGCGTGTTACAGGGGGCATCTGGGGCCAACGTCCTGACTTTC	CASSVLQGASGANVLTF
many	NA	TRBV18	TRBJ2-7	TGTGCCAGCTCACCACACTCAGGTTTCTACGAGCAGTACTTC	CASSPHSGFYEQYF
NA	TRBD1	TRBV6-1	TRBJ1-1	TGTGCCAGCAGTGAACCCCGGCAGGGGGCTATCTTT	CASSEPRQGAIF
NA	TRBD2	TRBV2	TRBJ2-1	TGTGCCAGCAGTGAAGCCTTAAGCGGGGGGGGACAGTTCTTC	CASSEALSGGGQFF
NA	NA	TRBV10-1	TRBJ1-6	TGCGCCAGCCATGGAGACAGAAGCTCCTATAATTCACCCCTCCACTTT	CASHGDRSSYNSPLHF
NA	TRBD1	TRBV6-5	TRBJ2-7	TGTGCCAGCAGTTACGCGAATACAGGGGGCCGATACGAGCAGTACTTC	CASSYANTGGRYEQYF
once	NA	TRBV30	TRBJ1-1	TGTGCCTGGAGTGTACGTTCCACGGCATGCCAAGCGGACACTGAAGCTTTCTTT	CAWSVRSTACQADTEAFF
NA	NA	TRBV7-2	TRBJ1-1	TGTGCCAGCAGCTTACCTGCTGCGAGGACTTTCTTT	CASSLPAARTFF
few	NA	TRBV2	TRBJ1-2	TGTGCCAGCAGGGCCCTGGACAGCACCTTGAGTAACACCTTC	CASRALDSTLSNTF
NA	NA	TRBV19	TRBJ1-5	TGTGCCAGTAGTACCTCTAGTGCGACCCAGCATTTT	CASSTSSATQHF
NA	TRBD1	TRBV19	TRBJ1-5	TGTGCCAGTAGGAGGACAGGGGAAGATCAGCCCCAGCATTTT	CASRRTGEDQPQHF
NA	NA	TRBV3-1/TRBV3-2	TRBJ1-2	TGTGCCAGCAGCCAAGATTGGGGGCGACTACCTTGGACGGGCTATGGCTACACCTTC	CASSQDWGRLPWTGYGYTF
NA	NA	TRBV27	TRBJ1-2	TGTGCCAGCAGTTTCCCAGGGGCGGGTATGAGGGGCTACACCTTC	CASSFPGAGMRGYTF
NA	NA	TRBV13	TRBJ1-5	TGTGCCAGCAGCCTAAGAGGGGGACGGAATAGCAATCAGCCCCAGCATTTT	CASSLRGGRNSNQPQHF
few	NA	TRBV6-5	TRBJ1-1	TGTGCCAGCAGAGTTGTACAATCCGGGTCGGCCGCTTTCTTT	CASRVVQSGSAAFF
NA	TRBD1	TRBV3-1/TRBV3-2	TRBJ2-7	TGTGCCAGCAGCTGGCCGGGACAGGGGACATACGAGCAGTACTTC	CASSWPGQGTYEQYF
NA	NA	TRBV5-1	TRBJ2-5	TGCGCCAGCAGCACCGGAGGGCAGGGTTTAGGAGAGACCCAGTACTTC	CASSTGGQGLGETQYF
NA	NA	TRBV5-1	TRBJ2-2	TGCGCCAGCAGCATACAGGGTACGGAGACCGGGGAGCTGTTTTTT	CASSIQGTETGELFF
NA	NA	TRBV14	TRBJ1-2	TGTGCCAGCAGCCAAGGGAGGACAGCCTATGGCTACACCTTC	CASSQGRTAYGYTF
NA	TRBD1	TRBV5-1	TRBJ1-1	TGCGCCAGCAGCCCCCGGACAGGACCCCGGGGCACTGAAGCTTTCTTT	CASSPRTGPRGTEAFF
once	NA	TRBV6-5	TRBJ2-5	TGTGCGGTCGCTGGGCTGTCAGAGACCCAGTACTTC	CAVAGLSETQYF
once	TRBD1	TRBV9	TRBJ1-2	TGTGCCAGCAGCCAGGGACAGGGCGTTCTCTATGGCTACACCTTC	CASSQGQGVLYGYTF
NA	TRBD1	TRBV7-2	TRBJ1-1	TGTGCCAGCATCATACCTACAGGGGGTCATGCTGAAGCTTTCTTT	CASIIPTGGHAEAFF
NA	TRBD2	TRBV10-1	TRBJ2-1	TGCGCCAGCAGTGAGTCGCGGGGGGGCGCGCAGTTCTTC	CASSESRGGAQFF
NA	TRBD2	TRBV19	TRBJ2-3	TGTGCCAGTAGTATGCGAGCCTGGGCAGGGAGGGCCACAGATACGCAGTATTTT	CASSMRAWAGRATDTQYF
NA	NA	TRBV18	TRBJ1-1	TGTGCCAGCTCACAGGGGATGAACACTGAAGCTTTCTTT	CASSQGMNTEAFF
once	NA	TRBV19	TRBJ2-5	TGTGCCAGTAGTATCGCGCGTTCGGCTAGTCAAGAGACCCAGTACTTC	CASSIARSASQETQYF
NA	NA	TRBV5-6	TRBJ2-5	TGTGCCAGCAGCTTGGCGAGGCAGGGTGCCCGGGAGACCCAGTACTTC	CASSLARQGARETQYF
NA	TRBD1	TRBV18	TRBJ1-1	TGTGCCAGCTCCATCGGGACAGGGAACACTGAAGCTTTCTTT	CASSIGTGNTEAFF
once	TRBD2	TRBV5-4	TRBJ2-3	TGTGCCAGCAGCTTGGGGGGACTAGGAGAGGGCACGCAGTATTTT	CASSLGGLGEGTQYF
few	NA	TRBV19	TRBJ1-5	TGTGCCAGTAGTATTCGGCAGGGTATAGAATTCGTGGAGCCCCAGCATTTT	CASSIRQGIEFVEPQHF
NA	NA	TRBV7-3	TRBJ2-3	TGTGCCAGCAGCTTAATGGCGGCTAGCACAGATACGCAGTATTTT	CASSLMAASTDTQYF
NA	NA	TRBV7-8	TRBJ1-5	TGTGCCAGCAGCTTATCATTACCAGGCAATCAGCCCCAGCATTTT	CASSLSLPGNQPQHF
NA	NA	TRBV18	TRBJ2-7	TGTGCCAGCTCACCAAGAGGTATCGACGAGCAGTACTTC	CASSPRGIDEQYF